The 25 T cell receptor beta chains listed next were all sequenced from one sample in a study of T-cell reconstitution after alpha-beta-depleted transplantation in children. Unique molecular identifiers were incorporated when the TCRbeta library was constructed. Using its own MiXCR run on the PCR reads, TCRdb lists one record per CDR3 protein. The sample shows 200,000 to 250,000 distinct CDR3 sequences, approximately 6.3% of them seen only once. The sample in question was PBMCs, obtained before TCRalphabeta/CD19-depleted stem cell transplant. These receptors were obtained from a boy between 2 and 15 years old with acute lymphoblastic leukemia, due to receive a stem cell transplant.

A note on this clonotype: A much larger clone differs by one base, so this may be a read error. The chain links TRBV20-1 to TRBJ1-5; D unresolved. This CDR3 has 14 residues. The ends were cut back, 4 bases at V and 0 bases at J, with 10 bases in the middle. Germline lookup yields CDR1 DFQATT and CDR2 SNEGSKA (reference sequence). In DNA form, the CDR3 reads TGCAGTGCTATGGGGATGAATAGCAATCAGCCCCAGCATTTT. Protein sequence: CSAMGMNSNQPQHF.

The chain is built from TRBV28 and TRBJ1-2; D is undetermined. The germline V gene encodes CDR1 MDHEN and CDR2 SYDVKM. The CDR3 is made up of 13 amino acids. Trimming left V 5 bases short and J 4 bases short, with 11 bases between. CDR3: CASSLLASYGYTF. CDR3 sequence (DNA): TGTGCCAGCAGTCTTTTGGCGTCCTATGGCTACACCTTC.

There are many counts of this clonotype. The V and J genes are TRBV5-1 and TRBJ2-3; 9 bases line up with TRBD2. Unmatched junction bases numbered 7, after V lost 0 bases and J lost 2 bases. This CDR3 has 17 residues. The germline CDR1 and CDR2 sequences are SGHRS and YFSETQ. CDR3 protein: CASSLAVSGGPTDTQYF. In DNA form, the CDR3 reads TGCGCCAGCAGCTTGGCCGTTAGCGGGGGACCCACAGATACGCAGTATTTT. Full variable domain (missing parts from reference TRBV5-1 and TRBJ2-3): KAGVTQTPRYLIKTRGQQVTLSCSPISGHRSVSWYQQTPGQGLQFLFEYFSETQRNKGNFPGRFSGRQFSNSRSEMNVSTLELGDSALYLCASSLAVSGGPTDTQYFGPGTRLTVL.

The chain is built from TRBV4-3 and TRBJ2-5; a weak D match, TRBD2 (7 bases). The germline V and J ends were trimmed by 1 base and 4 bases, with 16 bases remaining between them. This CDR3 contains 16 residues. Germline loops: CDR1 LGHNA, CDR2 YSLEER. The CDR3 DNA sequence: TGCGCCAGCAGCCAAGGAGGCTCGGGGGGCGCAGAGACCCAGTACTTC. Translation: CASSQGGSGGAETQYF.

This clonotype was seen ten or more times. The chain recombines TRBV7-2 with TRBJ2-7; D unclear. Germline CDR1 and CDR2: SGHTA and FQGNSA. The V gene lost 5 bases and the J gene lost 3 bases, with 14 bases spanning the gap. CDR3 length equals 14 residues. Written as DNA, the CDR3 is TGTGCCAGCAGCCTCCGGGTAGGGTACTACGAGCAGTACTTC. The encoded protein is CASSLRVGYYEQYF.

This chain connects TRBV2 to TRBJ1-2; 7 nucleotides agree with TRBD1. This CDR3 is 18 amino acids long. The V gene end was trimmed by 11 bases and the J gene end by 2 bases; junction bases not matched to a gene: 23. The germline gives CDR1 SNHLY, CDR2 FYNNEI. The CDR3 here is CAFCLDFERRGYNYGYTF. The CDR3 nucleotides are TGTGCCTTCTGTTTGGATTTCGAACGCAGGGGGTACAACTATGGCTACACCTTC.

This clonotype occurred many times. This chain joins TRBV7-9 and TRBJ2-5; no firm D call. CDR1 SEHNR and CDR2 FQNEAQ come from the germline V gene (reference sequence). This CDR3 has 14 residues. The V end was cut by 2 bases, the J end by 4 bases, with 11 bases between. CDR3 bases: TGTGCCAGCAGCTTAAGGAAGGACGGAGAGACCCAGTACTTC. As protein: CASSLRKDGETQYF.

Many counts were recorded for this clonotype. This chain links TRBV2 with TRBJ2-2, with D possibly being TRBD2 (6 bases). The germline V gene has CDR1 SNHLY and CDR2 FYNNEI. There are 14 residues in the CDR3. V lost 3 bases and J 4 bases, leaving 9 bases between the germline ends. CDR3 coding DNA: TGTGCCAGCAGTGAGTGGAGGGGCACCGGGGAGCTGTTTTTT. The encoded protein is CASSEWRGTGELFF.

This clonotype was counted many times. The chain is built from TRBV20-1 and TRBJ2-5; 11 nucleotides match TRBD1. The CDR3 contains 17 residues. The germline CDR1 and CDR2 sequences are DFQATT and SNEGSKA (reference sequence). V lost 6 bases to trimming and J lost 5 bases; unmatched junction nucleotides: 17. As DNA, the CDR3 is TGCAGTGCACGAAAGGGGTCCGGGACAGGGGGTGCGGAGACCCAGTACTTC. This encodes CSARKGSGTGGAETQYF.

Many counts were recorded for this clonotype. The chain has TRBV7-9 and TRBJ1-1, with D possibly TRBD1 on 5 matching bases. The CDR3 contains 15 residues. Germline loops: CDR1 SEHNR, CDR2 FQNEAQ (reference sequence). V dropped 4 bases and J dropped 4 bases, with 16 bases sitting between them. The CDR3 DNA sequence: TGTGCCAGCAGCTATCAAATTGGGGGAAGCACTGAAGCTTTCTTT. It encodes CASSYQIGGSTEAFF.

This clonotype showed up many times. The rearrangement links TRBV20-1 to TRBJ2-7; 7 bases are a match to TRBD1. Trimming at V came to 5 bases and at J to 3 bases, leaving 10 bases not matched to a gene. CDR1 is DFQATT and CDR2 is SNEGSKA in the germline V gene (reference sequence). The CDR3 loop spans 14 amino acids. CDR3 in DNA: TGCAGTGCTCTGGCCGGGACAGAAGACTACGAGCAGTACTTC. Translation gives CSALAGTEDYEQYF.

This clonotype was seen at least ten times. CDR3 coding DNA: TGCAGCGTCCCGACAGGGGGCAGAGAGACCCAGTACTTC. Translation: CSVPTGGRETQYF. The rearrangement joins TRBV29-1 to TRBJ2-5; 10 bases are shared with TRBD1. Germline CDR1 reads SQVTM; CDR2 reads ANQGSEA. The CDR3 has 13 residues. V was clipped by 6 bases and J by 4 bases; unmatched bases: 5. The whole variable domain, filled in from reference TRBV29-1 and TRBJ2-5, reads SAVISQKPSRDICQRGTSLTIQCQVDSQVTMMFWYRQQPGQSLTLIATANQGSEATYESGFVIDKFPISRPNLTFSTLTVSNMSPEDSSIYLCSVPTGGRETQYFGPGTRLLVL.

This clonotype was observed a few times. In DNA form, the CDR3 reads TGCAGCGTTGATTTGGGGTCCCAGAACACTGAAGCTTTCTTT. It codes for CSVDLGSQNTEAFF. The chain joins TRBV29-1 to TRBJ1-1; D is ambiguous. Germline V lookup: CDR1 SQVTM, CDR2 ANQGSEA. The ends were cut back, 3 bases at V and 1 base at J, with 12 bases in the middle. The CDR3 totals 14 residues.

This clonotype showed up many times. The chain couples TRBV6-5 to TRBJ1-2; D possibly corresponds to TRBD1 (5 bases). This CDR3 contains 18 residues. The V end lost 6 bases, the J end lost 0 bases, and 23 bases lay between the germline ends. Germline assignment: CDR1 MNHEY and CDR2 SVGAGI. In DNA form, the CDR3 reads TGTGCCAGCAGGCCGCGGGGGGAACGACAGTTAGCTAACTATGGCTACACCTTC. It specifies CASRPRGERQLANYGYTF.

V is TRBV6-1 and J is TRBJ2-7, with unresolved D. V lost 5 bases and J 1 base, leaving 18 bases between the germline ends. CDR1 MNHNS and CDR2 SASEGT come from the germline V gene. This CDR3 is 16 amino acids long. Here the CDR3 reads CASSRTEYSLSYEQYF. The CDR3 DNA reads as TGTGCCAGCAGTCGGACGGAGTACTCCCTGTCCTACGAGCAGTACTTC.

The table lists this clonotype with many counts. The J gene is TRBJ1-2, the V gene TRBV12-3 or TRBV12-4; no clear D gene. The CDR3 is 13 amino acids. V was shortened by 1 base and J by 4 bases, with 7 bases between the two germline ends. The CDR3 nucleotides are TGTGCCAGCAGTTTAGGAGAGATCTATGGCTACACCTTC. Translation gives CASSLGEIYGYTF.

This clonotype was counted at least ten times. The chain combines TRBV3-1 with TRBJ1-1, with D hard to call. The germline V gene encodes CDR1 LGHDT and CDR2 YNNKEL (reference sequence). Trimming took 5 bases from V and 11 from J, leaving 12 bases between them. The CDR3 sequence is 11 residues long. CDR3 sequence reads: CASSSDLGAFF. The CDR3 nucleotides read TGTGCCAGCAGCTCGGACCTTGGGGCTTTCTTT.

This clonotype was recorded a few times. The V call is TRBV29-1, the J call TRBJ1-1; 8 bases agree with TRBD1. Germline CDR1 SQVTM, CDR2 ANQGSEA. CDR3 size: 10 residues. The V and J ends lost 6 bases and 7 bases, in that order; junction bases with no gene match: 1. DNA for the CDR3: TGCAGCGTGGGGACAGGTGAAGCTTTCTTT. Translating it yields CSVGTGEAFF.

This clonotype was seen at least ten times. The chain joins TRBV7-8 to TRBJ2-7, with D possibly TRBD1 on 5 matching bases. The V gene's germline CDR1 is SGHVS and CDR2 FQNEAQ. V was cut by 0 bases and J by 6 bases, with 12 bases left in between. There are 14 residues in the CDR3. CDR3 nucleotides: TGTGCCAGCAGCTTAGCAGGGCCGCAGGGCGAGCAGTACTTC. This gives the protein CASSLAGPQGEQYF. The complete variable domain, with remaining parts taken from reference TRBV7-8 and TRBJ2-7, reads GAGVSQSPRYKVAKRGQDVALRCDPISGHVSLFWYQQALGQGPEFLTYFQNEAQLDKSGLPSDRFFAERPEGSVSTLKIQRTQQEDSAVYLCASSLAGPQGEQYFGPGTRLTVT.

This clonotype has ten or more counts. CDR3 sequence reads: CSVDDLGDYGYTF. The CDR3 DNA sequence: TGCAGCGTTGACGACCTCGGGGACTATGGCTACACCTTC. V and J are TRBV29-1 and TRBJ1-2; D is uncertain. Germline V gene lookup returns CDR1 SQVTM and CDR2 ANQGSEA. V lost 3 bases and J lost 3, with 11 bases in between. The length of the CDR3 is 13 residues.

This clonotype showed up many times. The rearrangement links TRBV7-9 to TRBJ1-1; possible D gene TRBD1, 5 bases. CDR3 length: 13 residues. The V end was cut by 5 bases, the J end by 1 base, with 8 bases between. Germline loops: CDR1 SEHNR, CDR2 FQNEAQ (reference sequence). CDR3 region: CASSRGQNTEAFF. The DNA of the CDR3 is TGTGCCAGCAGCCGCGGACAGAACACTGAAGCTTTCTTT.

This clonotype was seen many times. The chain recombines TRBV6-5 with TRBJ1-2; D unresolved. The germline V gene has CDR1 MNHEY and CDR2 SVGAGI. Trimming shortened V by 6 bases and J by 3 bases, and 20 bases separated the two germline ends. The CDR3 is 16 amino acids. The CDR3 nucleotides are TGTGCCAGCAGACCTATGCTGGGCCCGGTGGACTATGGCTACACCTTC. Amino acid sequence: CASRPMLGPVDYGYTF.

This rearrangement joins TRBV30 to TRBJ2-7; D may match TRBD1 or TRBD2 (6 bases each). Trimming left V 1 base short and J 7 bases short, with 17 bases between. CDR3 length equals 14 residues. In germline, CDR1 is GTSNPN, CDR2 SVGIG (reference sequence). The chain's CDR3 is CAWSGEQGLREQYF. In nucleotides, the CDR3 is TGTGCCTGGAGTGGGGAACAGGGACTTCGTGAGCAGTACTTC. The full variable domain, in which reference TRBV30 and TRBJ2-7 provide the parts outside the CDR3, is SQTIHQWPATLVQPVGSPLSLECTVEGTSNPNLYWYRQAAGRGLQLLFYSVGIGQISSEVPQNLSASRPQDRQFILSSKKLLLSDSGFYLCAWSGEQGLREQYFGPGTRLTVT.

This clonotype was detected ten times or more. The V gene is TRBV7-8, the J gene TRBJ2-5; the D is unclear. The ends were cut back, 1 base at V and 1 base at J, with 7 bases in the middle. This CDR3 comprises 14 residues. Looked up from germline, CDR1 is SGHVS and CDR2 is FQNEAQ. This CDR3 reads CASSLVRLQETQYF. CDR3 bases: TGTGCCAGCAGCTTAGTCAGACTCCAAGAGACCCAGTACTTC.

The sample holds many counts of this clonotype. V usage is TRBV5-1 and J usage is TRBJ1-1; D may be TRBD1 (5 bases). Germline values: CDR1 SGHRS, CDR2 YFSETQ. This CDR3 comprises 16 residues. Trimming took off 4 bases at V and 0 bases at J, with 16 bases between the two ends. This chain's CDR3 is CASSHAVGEMNTEAFF. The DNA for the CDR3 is TGCGCCAGCAGCCATGCCGTGGGGGAGATGAACACTGAAGCTTTCTTT.